The T cell receptor (beta chain) under discussion was sequenced for a study of identical twins. Study outcomes and limitations: Out-of-frame TCR alpha sharing in monozygotic twins exceeded recombination model predictions.

The donors were all healthy and Caucasian. The CDR3 runs to 16 residues. Unmatched junction bases numbered 9, after V lost 0 bases and J lost 7 bases. Germline V lookup: CDR1 SGHRS, CDR2 YFSETQ. TCRdb passed the 5' RACE reads through MiXCR, listing each CDR3 protein once. This sample has around 1.7 million distinct CDR3 sequences; under 35% occur once, and the top ten carry roughly 0.3%. Worth noting for this clonotype: Antigen: not known.

This chain joins TRBV5-1 and TRBJ2-1; 8 nucleotides agree with TRBD2. This clonotype originated in a newborn girl in good health. Sequencing was performed on cord blood. The DNA of the CDR3 is TGCGCCAGCAGCTTGGCTCTAGCGGGTTTTGGGAATGAGCAGTTCTTC. The encoded protein is CASSLALAGFGNEQFF.